This T cell receptor (beta chain) comes out of a study of blood T cell repertoires in COVID-19. On the study more broadly: The United States, Italy and Spain supplied acute and convalescent COVID-19 samples. From T cells, B-cell-depleted T cells, or PBMCs came the material, which was cDNA or gDNA.

Original processing notes: Counts of nucleated cells, estimated from reference gene primer amplification, were obtained. Clones were sequenced by immunoSEQ multiplex PCR, and TCRdb holds only the in-frame ones, with some missing. That table is the source of V, J and clone size, and D and trimming were worked out from the DNA. This sample has some 100,000 clones, with more than 75% found just once. The CDR3 runs to 16 residues. In germline, CDR1 is KGHDR, CDR2 SFDVKD. Trimming removed 2 bases from V and 6 bases from J; junction bases left unmatched: 8. This TCR was recovered from a woman older than 75 with active COVID-19. J is TRBJ2-2 and V is TRBV24-1; 7 nucleotides match TRBD1. The sample was peripheral blood. Here the CDR3 DNA reads TGTGCCACCAGTGATTGGGACAGCAACGGTCCCGGGGAGCTGTTTTTT. Protein product: CATSDWDSNGPGELFF.